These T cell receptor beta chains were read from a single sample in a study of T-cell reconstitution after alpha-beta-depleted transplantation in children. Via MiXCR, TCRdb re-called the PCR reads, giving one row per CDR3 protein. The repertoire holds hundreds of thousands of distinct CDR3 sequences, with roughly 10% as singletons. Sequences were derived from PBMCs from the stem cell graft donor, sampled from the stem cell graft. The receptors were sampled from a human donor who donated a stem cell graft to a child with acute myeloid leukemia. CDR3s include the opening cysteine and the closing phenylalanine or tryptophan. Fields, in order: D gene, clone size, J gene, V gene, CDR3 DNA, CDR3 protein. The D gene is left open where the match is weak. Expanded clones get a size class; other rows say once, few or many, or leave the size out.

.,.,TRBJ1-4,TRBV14,TGTGCCAGCAGCCAAGAAGTGTGGGGATCAACTAATGAAAAACTGTTTTTT,CASSQEVWGSTNEKLFF
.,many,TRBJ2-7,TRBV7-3,.,CASSLMRAYYEQYFGPGRKQYF
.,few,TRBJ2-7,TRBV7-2,TGTGCCAGCAGCTTAAAGCTAGCCTTCTACGAGCAGTACTTC,CASSLKLAFYEQYF
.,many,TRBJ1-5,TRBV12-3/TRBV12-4,TGTGCCAGCAGTTCCACTGGGGGACGACAGCCCCAGCATTTT,CASSSTGGRQPQHF
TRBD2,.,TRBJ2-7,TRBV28,TGTGCCAGCAGTCCCGGGACTAGCGGTTCCGACGAGCAGTACTTC,CASSPGTSGSDEQYF
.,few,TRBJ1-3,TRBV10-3,TGTGCCATCAGAGATTCGGGCGGAATAAGAAACACCATATATTTT,CAIRDSGGIRNTIYF
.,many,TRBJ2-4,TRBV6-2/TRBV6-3,TGTGCCAGCAGTTATTTCGGACGGGGAAAAAACATTCAGTACTTC,CASSYFGRGKNIQYF
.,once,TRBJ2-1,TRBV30,TGTGCCTGGAGTGGGGCGACTCCGAGGGGGACGGAGCAGTTCTTC,CAWSGATPRGTEQFF
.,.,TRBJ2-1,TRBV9,TGTGCCAGCAGCCCCCTCGAGGGACTCACCTACAATGAGCAGTTCTTC,CASSPLEGLTYNEQFF
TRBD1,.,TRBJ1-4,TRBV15,TGTGCCACCAGCAGAGGGGTGGGGACAGTGGGCGAAAAACTGTTTTTT,CATSRGVGTVGEKLFF
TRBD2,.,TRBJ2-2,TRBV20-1,TGCAGTGCTAGACCTAGCGGGTTCCCGGCCGGGGAGCTGTTTTTT,CSARPSGFPAGELFF
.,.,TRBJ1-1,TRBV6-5,TGTGCCAGCAGTTACCTCCAGAGCACTGAAGCTTTCTTT,CASSYLQSTEAFF
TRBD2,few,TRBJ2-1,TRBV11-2,TGTGCCAGCAGCTTGCCCCTAGCGGGACTGTTCTTC,CASSLPLAGLFF
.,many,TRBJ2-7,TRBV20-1,TGCAGTGCTAGTACCTCAGACGGGACTTTCTACGAGCAGTACTTC,CSASTSDGTFYEQYF
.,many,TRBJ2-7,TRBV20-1,TGCAGTGCTAGAGTGTTCGGAGGGCCCTACGAGCAGTACTTC,CSARVFGGPYEQYF
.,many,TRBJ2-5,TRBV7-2,TGTGCCAGCCTGGCAGGCTCAAACCCCGAGACCCAGTACTTC,CASLAGSNPETQYF
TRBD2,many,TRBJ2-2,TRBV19,TGTGCCAGTAGTAGGGTAGCGGGAGTCGGCGGGGAGCTGTTTTTT,CASSRVAGVGGELFF
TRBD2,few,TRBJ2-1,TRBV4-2,TGTGCCAGCAGCCCAAAGGGTCCTAGCGGGAGTCCTACCAGGTTCAATGAGCAGTTCTTC,CASSPKGPSGSPTRFNEQFF
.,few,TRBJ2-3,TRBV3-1,TGTGCCAGGAGGGGGGGGGTCTGGGCAGATACGCAGTATTTT,CARRGGVWADTQYF
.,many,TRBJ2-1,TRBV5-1,TGCGCCAGCAGCTTGCCGGGAGAACGCTCAATTGCCTACAATGAGCAGTTCTTC,CASSLPGERSIAYNEQFF
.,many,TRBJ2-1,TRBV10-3,TGTGCCATCAGTGACGGCTACTACAATGAGCAGTTCTTC,CAISDGYYNEQFF
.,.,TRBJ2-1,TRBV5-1,TGCGCCAGCAGCCAGGGAGGTAACAATGAGCAGTTCTTC,CASSQGGNNEQFF
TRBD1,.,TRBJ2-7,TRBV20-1,TGCAGTGCTAGCAGGACAGGGGTCTCCTACGAGCAGTACTTC,CSASRTGVSYEQYF
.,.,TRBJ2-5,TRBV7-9,TGTGCCAGCAGCTTATCTCGGCCTAATGGGGAGACCCAGTACTTC,CASSLSRPNGETQYF
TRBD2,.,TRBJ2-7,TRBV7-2,TGTGCCAGCAGCTTAATGCGGGAGATGGCCGAGCAGTACTTC,CASSLMREMAEQYF
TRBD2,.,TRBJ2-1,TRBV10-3,TGTGCCGGGGGGACTAGCCCGGAAGATGAGCAGTTCTTC,CAGGTSPEDEQFF
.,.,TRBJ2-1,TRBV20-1,TGCAGTGCCCCCCATTCCTATCAGGGCCATGAGCAGTTCTTC,CSAPHSYQGHEQFF
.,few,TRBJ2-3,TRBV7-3,TGTGCCAGCAGCTCTCGACTGGAAACAGATACGCAGTATTTT,CASSSRLETDTQYF
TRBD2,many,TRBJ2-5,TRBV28,TGTGCCAGCAGCTATAGCGGGAAAACAAGAGAGACCCAGTACTTC,CASSYSGKTRETQYF
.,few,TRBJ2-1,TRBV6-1,TGTGCCAGCAGAGAGGACAGTAGCTCCTACAATGAGCAGTTCTTC,CASREDSSSYNEQFF
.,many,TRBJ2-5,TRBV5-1,TGCGCCAGCAGGTTCCAAGAGACCCAGTACTTC,CASRFQETQYF
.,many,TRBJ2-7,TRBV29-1,TGCAGCGTTGAAGATCCCTTGGCTGAATCCTACGAGCAGTACTTC,CSVEDPLAESYEQYF
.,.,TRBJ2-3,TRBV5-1,TGCGCCAGCAGCTTGGGAGGGATACTCACAGATACGCAGTATTTT,CASSLGGILTDTQYF
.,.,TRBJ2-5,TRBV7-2,TGTGCCAGCAGACGGGCATCCCAAGAGACCCAGTACTTC,CASRRASQETQYF
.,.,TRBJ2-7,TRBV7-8,TGTGCCAGCAGCTCCTTAATGATGGCGACGGGCTCCATCTACGAGCAGTACTTC,CASSSLMMATGSIYEQYF
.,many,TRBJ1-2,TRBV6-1,TGTGCCAGCAGGTCAGGCGGTTCTAACTATGGCTACACCTTC,CASRSGGSNYGYTF
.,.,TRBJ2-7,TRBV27,TGTGCCAGCAGTATTACGACAGGTTACGAGCAGTACTTC,CASSITTGYEQYF
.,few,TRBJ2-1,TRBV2,TGTGCCAGTAAGGGCGGGACGAGAGATGAGCAGTTCTTC,CASKGGTRDEQFF
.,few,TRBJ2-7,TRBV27,TGTGCCAGCAGTGCTCGGGGGGAGCAGTACTTC,CASSARGEQYF
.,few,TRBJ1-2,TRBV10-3,TGTGCCTCCGCCCCTGAGTCTAACTATGGCTACACCTTC,CASAPESNYGYTF